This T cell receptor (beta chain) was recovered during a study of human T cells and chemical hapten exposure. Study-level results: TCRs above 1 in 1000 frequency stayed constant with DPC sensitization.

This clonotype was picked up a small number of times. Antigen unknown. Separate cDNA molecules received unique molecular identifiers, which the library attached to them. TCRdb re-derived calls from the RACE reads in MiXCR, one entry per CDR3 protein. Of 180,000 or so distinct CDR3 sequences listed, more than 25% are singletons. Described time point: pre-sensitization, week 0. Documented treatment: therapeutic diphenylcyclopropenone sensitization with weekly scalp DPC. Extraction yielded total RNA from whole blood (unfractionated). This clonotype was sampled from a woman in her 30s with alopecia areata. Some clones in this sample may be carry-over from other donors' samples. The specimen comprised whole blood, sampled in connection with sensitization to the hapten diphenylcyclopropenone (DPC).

CDR3 protein: CASSLEGHLTQYF. As DNA, the CDR3 is TGTGCCAGCAGCTTGGAGGGCCATTTGACCCAGTACTTC. This chain uses TRBV11-2 with TRBJ2-5, with D possibly TRBD2 on 6 matching bases. V was trimmed by 3 bases and J by 7 bases, leaving 12 bases between them. Germline V gene sequence: CDR1 SGHAT, CDR2 FQNNGV. CDR3 length: 13 residues.